Following are 14 T cell receptor beta chains from one sample sequenced in a study of control samples from healthy donors and cancer patients. The assay was immunoSEQ multiplex PCR, and TCRdb's table has in-frame clones only and misses some. There are around 64,000 clones in the sample; approximately 89% occur only once, and around 5.1% lies in the top ten. The sequenced sample consisted of PBMCs. The origin of the receptors is a man aged 60 to 69 with colorectal cancer.

The chain couples TRBV24-1 to TRBJ1-3; TRBD1 matches at 9 bases. Germline V gene sequence: CDR1 KGHDR, CDR2 SFDVKD. The V gene end was trimmed by 4 bases and the J gene end by 7 bases; junction bases not matched to a gene: 10. CDR3 length: 16 amino acids. The CDR3 coding sequence is TGTGCCACCAGTGACCCCAGACAGGGGGTGAGTAACACCATATATTTT. This gives the protein CATSDPRQGVSNTIYF.

This rearrangement joins TRBV19 to TRBJ1-5, with a possible D match to TRBD1 (5 bases). With 5 bases removed from V and 4 bases from J, the gap between germline ends came to 18 bases. Germline assignment: CDR1 LNHDA and CDR2 SQIVND (reference sequence). This CDR3 contains 16 residues. CDR3 DNA sequence: TGTGCCAGTAGTCCCGAGGGCGGGGCCAGGAATCAGCCCCAGCATTTT. It codes for CASSPEGGARNQPQHF. Supplemented by reference TRBV19 and TRBJ1-5, the full variable domain reads DGGITQSPKYLFRKEGQNVTLSCEQNLNHDAMYWYRQDPGQGLRLIYYSQIVNDFQKGDIAEGYSVSREKKESFPLTVTSAQKNPTAFYLCASSPEGGARNQPQHFGDGTRLSIL.

V and J are TRBV18 and TRBJ1-5, with D perhaps TRBD1 (6 bases). CDR1 is KGHSH, CDR2 LQKENI, per germline. V lost 3 bases to trimming and J lost 3 bases, with 9 bases between them. The CDR3 consists of 14 residues. The CDR3 bases are TGTGCCAGCTCACCGCAGGGGAACAATCAGCCCCAGCATTTT. Translation gives CASSPQGNNQPQHF.

Only a few counts were recorded for this clone. The CDR3 bases are TGTGCCAGCAGCTTGGGTAGAGCTGGGTTTACGAACACTGAAGCTTTCTTT. Translating it yields CASSLGRAGFTNTEAFF. The V call is TRBV5-5, the J call TRBJ1-1, with D unclear. Germline assignment: CDR1 SGHKS and CDR2 YYEKEE (reference sequence). Trimming left V 0 bases short and J 1 base short, with 16 bases between. The CDR3 has 17 residues. The variable domain in full, completed from reference TRBV5-5 and TRBJ1-1, reads DAGVTQSPTHLIKTRGQQVTLRCSPISGHKSVSWYQQVLGQGPQFIFQYYEKEERGRGNFPDRFSARQFPNYSSELNVNALLLGDSALYLCASSLGRAGFTNTEAFFGQGTRLTVV.

CDR3 nucleotide sequence: TGTGCCAGCAGTTACTCGAGAAGGCAAGATACGCAGTATTTT. Encoded protein: CASSYSRRQDTQYF. The V gene is TRBV6-5, the J gene TRBJ2-3, with D uncertain. There are 14 residues in the CDR3. Trimming took 0 bases from V and 5 from J, leaving 9 bases between them. Germline V CDR1 and CDR2: MNHEY, SVGAGI.

Only a few counts were recorded for this clone. The rearrangement uses TRBV4-2 and TRBJ2-2; 9 positions agree with TRBD2. This CDR3 has 16 amino acids. Germline V gene data show CDR1 as LGHNA and CDR2 as YNFKEQ. With V trimmed by 0 bases and J by 6 bases, 5 bases remained unmatched. The CDR3 sequence is CASSQEPAGGSGELFF. The DNA for the CDR3 is TGTGCCAGCAGCCAAGAACCAGCGGGGGGCTCCGGGGAGCTGTTTTTT.

The chain recombines TRBV7-8 with TRBJ2-7; the D gene is possibly TRBD1 (6 bases). Germline CDR1 and CDR2: SGHVS and FQNEAQ. This CDR3 is built from 19 residues. V shed 1 base and J shed 0 bases, with 22 bases lying between them. CDR3 DNA sequence: TGTGCCAGCAGCTTAGGCCCCCTTCAACAGGGACCTCTCTCCTACGAGCAGTACTTC. Protein sequence: CASSLGPLQQGPLSYEQYF.

The genes are TRBV25-1 and TRBJ2-5; 8 nucleotides agree with TRBD2. Germline CDR1 and CDR2: MGHDK and SYGVNS. The CDR3 length is 18 residues. V lost 0 bases, J lost 5 bases, and 14 bases stayed unmatched. DNA for the CDR3: TGTGCCAGCAGTGAATATATGCGAGCGGGGGTTTCGGCGGAGACCCAGTACTTC. It yields the protein CASSEYMRAGVSAETQYF.

The chain joins TRBV6-2 or TRBV6-3 to TRBJ1-5; 7 bases align to TRBD1. CDR1 and CDR2 from the germline V gene are MNHEY and SVGEGT. This CDR3 region has 17 residues. V lost 5 bases and J lost 0; bases outside the gene matches: 10. CDR3 loop: CASSKGARTDSNQPQHF. For the CDR3, the DNA is TGTGCCAGCAGTAAGGGGGCCAGAACCGATAGCAATCAGCCCCAGCATTTT.

The CDR3 region is CASSPSSYEQYF. CDR3 DNA sequence: TGCGCCAGCAGCCCTAGCTCCTACGAGCAGTACTTC. This chain connects TRBV5-1 to TRBJ2-7; D gene unclear. Per germline, CDR1 SGHRS and CDR2 YFSETQ. Between the trimmed V and J ends, which lost 4 bases and 0 bases, there was a span of 5 bases. The CDR3 is made up of 12 amino acids.

This clone was observed a few times. The rearrangement uses TRBV15 and TRBJ1-1; no reliable D call. The V end lost 3 bases, the J end lost 5 bases, and 13 bases lay between the germline ends. This CDR3 contains 14 residues. Germline V CDR1 and CDR2: LNHNV, YYDKDF (reference sequence). The CDR3 protein is CATSRDAHRTEAFF. Written as DNA, the CDR3 is TGTGCCACCAGCAGGGACGCACATCGGACTGAAGCTTTCTTT.

This clone was found once. The V gene is TRBV6-5, the J gene TRBJ2-7; 11 bases match TRBD2. The V and J ends lost 7 bases and 3 bases, in that order; junction bases with no gene match: 8. Germline CDR1 and CDR2: MNHEY and SVGAGI. The CDR3 length is 15 residues. The CDR3 nucleotides are TGTGCCAGCACCCAGACTAGCGGGGACCTCTACGAGCAGTACTTC. Encoded protein: CASTQTSGDLYEQYF.

The CDR3 loop is CASSYQLGPSNEQFF. The CDR3 DNA follows: TGTGCCAGCAGCTACCAACTAGGTCCCTCTAATGAGCAGTTCTTC. The chain employs TRBV5-4 and TRBJ2-1; D is perhaps TRBD2 (5 bases). CDR1 is SGHNT and CDR2 is YYREEE in the germline V gene (reference sequence). V lost 3 bases and J 7 bases, leaving 17 bases between the germline ends. This CDR3 comprises 15 residues.

The chain couples TRBV5-1 to TRBJ2-3; no definite D call. Germline CDR1 reads SGHRS; CDR2 reads YFSETQ. V was pared by 4 bases and J by 0 bases, with 9 bases between. This CDR3 has 14 residues. In DNA, the CDR3 is TGCGCCAGCAGCAAGAAGGACAGCACAGATACGCAGTATTTT. It is translated as CASSKKDSTDTQYF.